Below, 20 T cell receptor beta chains from the same sample are listed, as sequenced in a study of T cells expressing NK-cell markers. TCRdb reprocessed the 5' RACE reads and reports one entry per CDR3 protein, with no DNA. Seen in this sample are approximately 22,000 distinct CDR3 sequences; the ten most common clones hold roughly three fifths. The sequenced sample was blood T cells: a sorted CD56 or NKG2C T cell subset, CD4+ or CD8+ T cells, or bulk PBMC T cells (not recorded which). These receptors were taken from a man between 18 and 69 years old in good health.

The J gene is TRBJ1-1, the V gene TRBV16; as DNA is missing, the TRBD1 call by TCRdb cannot be tested. Germline CDR1 is KGHSY and CDR2 is FQNENV. The CDR3 has 17 residues. CDR3 in amino acids: CASSQFSGARGNTEAFF.

The chain employs TRBV29-1 and TRBJ2-1. The V gene's germline CDR1 is SQVTM and CDR2 ANQGSEA. The CDR3 length is 12 residues. CDR3 region: CSVEGRMGEQFF.

The J gene is TRBJ2-5, the V gene TRBV7-2. Germline V gene data show CDR1 as SGHTA and CDR2 as FQGNSA. The CDR3 totals 12 residues. The CDR3 region is CASSPSRWTQYF.

The CDR3 spells CASRKSMGQPSNEKLFF. This chain uses TRBV7-6 with TRBJ1-4. This CDR3 has 17 residues. The V gene's germline CDR1 is SGHVS and CDR2 FNYEAQ.

The chain uses TRBV28 and TRBJ2-5; TCRdb picks TRBD2, but there is no DNA to check that call. In germline, CDR1 is MDHEN, CDR2 SYDVKM. The length of the CDR3 is 18 residues. CDR3 sequence reads: CASSPRTSGRAGAETQYF.

The J gene is TRBJ2-4, the V gene TRBV29-1; TCRdb picks TRBD1, but there is no DNA to check that call. This CDR3 is built from 14 residues. Germline CDR1 is SQVTM and CDR2 is ANQGSEA. Here the CDR3 reads CSVVIQGAKNIQYF.

This chain links TRBV6-1 with TRBJ2-6. CDR1 and CDR2 (germline): MNHNS, SASEGT. The CDR3 is 16 residues long. The CDR3: CASSEHPDSGANVLTF.

The rearrangement links TRBV12-3 or TRBV12-4 to TRBJ2-2; TCRdb names TRBD1, which stays unverified in the absence of DNA. The CDR3 is 15 residues long. The CDR3 loop is CASRSGGSNTGELFF.

This chain links TRBV12-3 or TRBV12-4 with TRBJ1-2. The CDR3 has 13 amino acids. CDR3 loop: CASSFMSNYGYTF.

CDR3 sequence reads: CASSDRPGSEQYF. The chain couples TRBV28 to TRBJ2-7. CDR1 and CDR2 from the germline V gene are MDHEN and SYDVKM. The CDR3 is 13 amino acids.

CDR3: CASSQEMGRGNEKLFF. The V gene is TRBV4-3, the J gene TRBJ1-4; TCRdb lists TRBD1, though no DNA is available to test this call. Germline CDR1 LGHNA, CDR2 YSLEER. The CDR3 length is 16 residues.

The chain is built from TRBV19 and TRBJ2-1. The germline CDR1 and CDR2 sequences are LNHDA and SQIVND (reference sequence). This CDR3 comprises 13 residues. The CDR3 sequence: CASSVGLSNEQFF.

The genes are TRBV6-1 and TRBJ1-2; TCRdb designates TRBD1, a call that cannot be tested without DNA. The CDR3 runs to 14 residues. CDR1 MNHNS and CDR2 SASEGT come from the germline V gene. CDR3 sequence: CASSRDSHFYGYTF.

V gene TRBV6-2 or TRBV6-3 combines with J gene TRBJ2-5. This CDR3 has 15 residues. Germline V gene data show CDR1 as MNHEY and CDR2 as SVGEGT. The CDR3 protein is CASSIAVSFSGTQYF.

The V call is TRBV5-6, the J call TRBJ1-1; TCRdb selects TRBD1, and the lack of DNA leaves this call unchecked. This CDR3 region has 15 residues. In germline, CDR1 is SGHDT, CDR2 YYEEEE. The chain's CDR3 is CASSLGQGGNTEAFF.

The chain recombines TRBV5-1 with TRBJ2-5; the TCRdb call, TRBD1, lacks DNA for checking. The germline V gene encodes CDR1 SGHRS and CDR2 YFSETQ. The CDR3 is 15 residues long. CDR3: CASSTGLGNEETQYF.

This sequence joins TRBV5-4 and TRBJ2-1; TCRdb outputs TRBD2, but without DNA this stays unchecked. This CDR3 is 16 amino acids long. Per germline, CDR1 SGHNT and CDR2 YYREEE (reference sequence). CDR3 in amino acids: CASSQRHKRELNEQFF.

This chain links TRBV5-1 with TRBJ2-5; without DNA, the TCRdb call of TRBD2 cannot be checked. This CDR3 region has 15 residues. CDR1 SGHRS and CDR2 YFSETQ come from the germline V gene. CDR3 in amino acids: CASSSLGLQEETQYF.

The V and J genes are TRBV12-3 or TRBV12-4 and TRBJ1-2; the D call of TRBD1 rests on TCRdb alone, since no DNA is present to check it. There are 16 residues in the CDR3. The chain's CDR3 is CASSRSGQGLGGGYTF.

The chain is built from TRBV7-2 and TRBJ1-6; TCRdb calls TRBD1, which cannot be checked without DNA. Germline-derived CDR1 and CDR2 are SGHTA and FQGNSA. The CDR3 runs 12 residues. The CDR3 reads CASSLGDSPLHF.